The rows below give T cell receptor beta chains drawn from one sample of a study of T cell changes during pregnancy in multiple sclerosis. Profiled with immunoSEQ multiplex PCR; TCRdb holds only in-frame clones, not every one. The table shows approximately 52,000 clones, with roughly 92% occurring only once. The sample consisted of CD4+ T cells from peripheral blood mononuclear cells, taken in the second trimester of pregnancy. These receptors were obtained from a female donor in good health, enrolled as a control in a pregnancy study. Both conserved end residues are part of each CDR3. The order of the fields is D gene, clone size, V gene, J gene, CDR3 DNA, CDR3 protein. A D gene is named only where the DNA matches it firmly. Size tells how often a clone was seen (once, few, many) or the class of an expanded clone, and some rows leave it out.

d_call: .
clone_size: .
v_call: TRBV5-5
j_call: TRBJ2-3
cdr3_nt: TGTGCCAGCAGCTTATCAGGAGGCTCAGATACGCAGTATTTT
cdr3_aa: CASSLSGGSDTQYF

d_call: TRBD1
clone_size: .
v_call: TRBV28
j_call: TRBJ2-7
cdr3_nt: TGTGCCAGCAGCACGGGACAGCCCTACGAGCAGTACTTC
cdr3_aa: CASSTGQPYEQYF

d_call: TRBD2
clone_size: .
v_call: TRBV15
j_call: TRBJ2-3
cdr3_nt: TGTGCCACCAGCAGAGCTAGCGGGAGGGTAGATACGCAGTATTTT
cdr3_aa: CATSRASGRVDTQYF

d_call: .
clone_size: .
v_call: TRBV2
j_call: TRBJ2-5
cdr3_nt: TGTGCCAGCAGTGAAGCAGGACACGCACAGGACTTC
cdr3_aa: CASSEAGHAQDF

d_call: .
clone_size: .
v_call: TRBV10-1
j_call: TRBJ2-1
cdr3_nt: TGCGCCAGCAGTGACCCTAGGAGGTCCGCTGAGCAGTTCTTC
cdr3_aa: CASSDPRRSAEQFF

d_call: TRBD1
clone_size: .
v_call: TRBV30
j_call: TRBJ1-1
cdr3_nt: TGTGCCTGGAAAGGACAGGGGAACACTGAAGCTTTCTTT
cdr3_aa: CAWKGQGNTEAFF

d_call: TRBD2
clone_size: few
v_call: TRBV27
j_call: TRBJ2-1
cdr3_nt: TGTGCCAGCAGTTTATTTCCAGCGGGAGGGAACAATGAGCAGTTCTTC
cdr3_aa: CASSLFPAGGNNEQFF

d_call: TRBD1
clone_size: .
v_call: TRBV5-1
j_call: TRBJ1-1
cdr3_nt: TGCGCCAGCAGCTTGACAGGGGGCGTATCGGTCACTGAAGCTTTCTTT
cdr3_aa: CASSLTGGVSVTEAFF

d_call: .
clone_size: few
v_call: TRBV5-1
j_call: TRBJ2-7
cdr3_nt: TGCGCCAGCAGCTTGGCCGGCGGGGTCTCCTCCTACGAGCAGTACTTC
cdr3_aa: CASSLAGGVSSYEQYF

d_call: .
clone_size: .
v_call: TRBV4-1
j_call: TRBJ2-7
cdr3_nt: TGCGCCAGCAGCCAAATTCCGGGGGGCCCCCACGAGCAGTACTTC
cdr3_aa: CASSQIPGGPHEQYF

d_call: TRBD2
clone_size: .
v_call: TRBV5-1
j_call: TRBJ2-5
cdr3_nt: TGCGCCAGCAGCCCGGGAGGGGTCGGGCAAGAGACCCAGTACTTC
cdr3_aa: CASSPGGVGQETQYF

d_call: TRBD1
clone_size: .
v_call: TRBV27
j_call: TRBJ2-3
cdr3_nt: TGTGCCAGCGGACAGGGGGGAGGAGATACGCAGTATTTT
cdr3_aa: CASGQGGGDTQYF

d_call: TRBD1
clone_size: .
v_call: TRBV18
j_call: TRBJ2-3
cdr3_nt: TGTGCCAGCTCAAATAACCGGGACAGGGGATATACGCAGTATTTT
cdr3_aa: CASSNNRDRGYTQYF

d_call: TRBD1
clone_size: .
v_call: TRBV4-2
j_call: TRBJ1-3
cdr3_nt: TGTGCCAGCAGCCAAGATCAGGGGGCGGGAAACACCATATATTTT
cdr3_aa: CASSQDQGAGNTIYF

d_call: TRBD1
clone_size: .
v_call: TRBV2
j_call: TRBJ1-2
cdr3_nt: TGTGCCAGCATTTTTGAACAGGGGTACTATGGCTACACCTTC
cdr3_aa: CASIFEQGYYGYTF

d_call: .
clone_size: .
v_call: TRBV7-2
j_call: TRBJ1-2
cdr3_nt: TGTGCCAGCAGCTCGGGGTTGAACTCCATGAGCCTCCCGCCCTATGGCTACACCTTC
cdr3_aa: CASSSGLNSMSLPPYGYTF

d_call: TRBD1
clone_size: .
v_call: TRBV18
j_call: TRBJ1-1
cdr3_nt: TGTGCCAGCTCTTCCAGGGGGCCGGGGGCTGAAGCTTTCTTT
cdr3_aa: CASSSRGPGAEAFF

d_call: .
clone_size: once
v_call: TRBV4-2
j_call: TRBJ1-4
cdr3_nt: TGTGCCAGCAGCCCTGGACAGTCTAATGAAAAACTGTTTTTT
cdr3_aa: CASSPGQSNEKLFF

d_call: TRBD2
clone_size: .
v_call: TRBV7-2
j_call: TRBJ2-6
cdr3_nt: TGTGCCAGCAGCTTTAGCGGGAGGCTCTCTGGGGCCAACGTCCTGACTTTC
cdr3_aa: CASSFSGRLSGANVLTF

d_call: .
clone_size: few
v_call: TRBV28
j_call: TRBJ1-1
cdr3_nt: TGTGCCACCCAGCAGGGGCAGAACACTGAAGCTTTCTTT
cdr3_aa: CATQQGQNTEAFF

d_call: .
clone_size: once
v_call: TRBV5-4
j_call: TRBJ2-1
cdr3_nt: TGTGCCAGCAGCGATCCCGGAACTATTTACAATGAGCAGTTCTTC
cdr3_aa: CASSDPGTIYNEQFF

d_call: TRBD1
clone_size: .
v_call: TRBV5-6
j_call: TRBJ1-5
cdr3_nt: TGTGCCAGCAGCTTGTTTTCAGGGGGAGGACAGCCCCAGCATTTT
cdr3_aa: CASSLFSGGGQPQHF

d_call: TRBD1
clone_size: .
v_call: TRBV28
j_call: TRBJ1-2
cdr3_nt: TGTGCCAGCACCCGGGACAGCACTAACTATGGCTACACCTTC
cdr3_aa: CASTRDSTNYGYTF

d_call: .
clone_size: .
v_call: TRBV2
j_call: TRBJ1-2
cdr3_nt: TGTGCCAGCAGTGACGGGTATGGCTACACCTTC
cdr3_aa: CASSDGYGYTF

d_call: TRBD1
clone_size: .
v_call: TRBV28
j_call: TRBJ2-2
cdr3_nt: TGTGCCAGCAGTTTTTCCGGGACAGCGAACACCGGGGAGCTGTTTTTT
cdr3_aa: CASSFSGTANTGELFF

d_call: TRBD1
clone_size: .
v_call: TRBV18
j_call: TRBJ2-5
cdr3_nt: TGTGCCAGCTCACCACAGGGGGCCCGTCAAGAGACCCAGTACTTC
cdr3_aa: CASSPQGARQETQYF

d_call: TRBD1
clone_size: .
v_call: TRBV5-1
j_call: TRBJ1-2
cdr3_nt: TGCGCCAGCAGCCCGGAGAGGCAGGGGGACGGCTACACCTTC
cdr3_aa: CASSPERQGDGYTF

d_call: .
clone_size: .
v_call: TRBV6-1
j_call: TRBJ2-1
cdr3_nt: TGTGCCAGCAGTGCACCGGAGAGACGAAATGAGCAGTTCTTC
cdr3_aa: CASSAPERRNEQFF

d_call: .
clone_size: .
v_call: TRBV4-1
j_call: TRBJ2-1
cdr3_nt: TGCGCCAGCAGCCAAGGACGATGGGGGGGCGGGGATGAGCAGTTCTTC
cdr3_aa: CASSQGRWGGGDEQFF

d_call: TRBD2
clone_size: .
v_call: TRBV4-2
j_call: TRBJ2-5
cdr3_nt: TGTGCCAGCAGCCAAGAAACTAGCGGTCACCAAGAGACCCAGTACTTC
cdr3_aa: CASSQETSGHQETQYF

d_call: .
clone_size: few
v_call: TRBV5-1
j_call: TRBJ1-1
cdr3_nt: TGCGCCAGCAGCTTGGATGGGAGGACTGAAGCTTTCTTT
cdr3_aa: CASSLDGRTEAFF

d_call: TRBD1
clone_size: .
v_call: TRBV7-9
j_call: TRBJ1-2
cdr3_nt: TGTGCCAGCAGCTTAACAGGGGTGGCCACCTTC
cdr3_aa: CASSLTGVATF

d_call: TRBD1
clone_size: .
v_call: TRBV7-9
j_call: TRBJ1-1
cdr3_nt: TGTGCCAGCAGCTTAGGGCCGGGACAGGGAGAGACTGAAGCTTTCTTT
cdr3_aa: CASSLGPGQGETEAFF

d_call: TRBD1
clone_size: .
v_call: TRBV10-2
j_call: TRBJ1-1
cdr3_nt: TGCGCCAGCAGTGAGTCAGGGACAGACTCTGAAGCTTTCTTT
cdr3_aa: CASSESGTDSEAFF

d_call: .
clone_size: .
v_call: TRBV28
j_call: TRBJ2-3
cdr3_nt: TGTGCCAGCAGTCAACAGCCCACAGATACGCAGTATTTT
cdr3_aa: CASSQQPTDTQYF

d_call: .
clone_size: .
v_call: TRBV10-3
j_call: TRBJ2-3
cdr3_nt: TGTGCCATCAGTGAGTCGATAAGCGGGTTTAGCACAGATACGCAGTATTTT
cdr3_aa: CAISESISGFSTDTQYF

d_call: .
clone_size: .
v_call: TRBV25-1
j_call: TRBJ1-5
cdr3_nt: TGTGCCAGCAGCTTTGGAGTCAATCAGCCCCAGCATTTT
cdr3_aa: CASSFGVNQPQHF

d_call: TRBD1
clone_size: .
v_call: TRBV29-1
j_call: TRBJ1-1
cdr3_nt: TGCAGCGTCATAGACAGGGTGAACACTGAAGCTTTCTTT
cdr3_aa: CSVIDRVNTEAFF

d_call: .
clone_size: once
v_call: TRBV7-8
j_call: TRBJ1-5
cdr3_nt: TGTGCCAGCAGCTTTGGAGGTCAGCCCCAGCATTTT
cdr3_aa: CASSFGGQPQHF

d_call: .
clone_size: .
v_call: TRBV28
j_call: TRBJ1-1
cdr3_nt: TGTGCCAGCAGTTTTCTCAACATGAACACTGAAGCTTTCTTT
cdr3_aa: CASSFLNMNTEAFF

d_call: .
clone_size: .
v_call: TRBV2
j_call: TRBJ1-1
cdr3_nt: TGTGCCAGCAGACCTGGGCCAAACACTGAAGCTTTCTTT
cdr3_aa: CASRPGPNTEAFF

d_call: TRBD1
clone_size: .
v_call: TRBV18
j_call: TRBJ1-3
cdr3_nt: TGTGCCAGCTCACCGCAACAGGGGGCAGCTGGAAACACCATATATTTT
cdr3_aa: CASSPQQGAAGNTIYF

d_call: .
clone_size: .
v_call: TRBV7-6
j_call: TRBJ2-1
cdr3_nt: TGTGCCAGCAGCCCGGACTTCTACAATGAGCAGTTCTTC
cdr3_aa: CASSPDFYNEQFF

d_call: TRBD1
clone_size: .
v_call: TRBV29-1
j_call: TRBJ2-7
cdr3_nt: TGCAGCGTTCGCGCCGGGACAGCTAACTACGAGCAGTACTTC
cdr3_aa: CSVRAGTANYEQYF

d_call: TRBD2
clone_size: .
v_call: TRBV5-1
j_call: TRBJ2-3
cdr3_nt: TGCGCCAGCAGCTTAACAGCGGGGAGCACCACAGATACGCAGTATTTT
cdr3_aa: CASSLTAGSTTDTQYF

d_call: .
clone_size: .
v_call: TRBV4-2
j_call: TRBJ2-5
cdr3_nt: TGTGCCAGCAGCCAAGATTGGAATAGCATCCAGACCCAGTACTTC
cdr3_aa: CASSQDWNSIQTQYF

d_call: TRBD2
clone_size: .
v_call: TRBV9
j_call: TRBJ2-3
cdr3_nt: TGTGCCAGCAGCGACGGGGGGGCAGATACGCAGTATTTT
cdr3_aa: CASSDGGADTQYF